Listed below are T cell receptor beta chains from one sample, sequenced in a study of blood T cell repertoires in COVID-19. The protocol was immunoSEQ multiplex PCR, while the TCRdb copy is restricted to in-frame clones and leaves out a portion. Found here are around 200,000 clones, roughly 88% of them singletons; the top ten hold around 7%. The sequencing input was peripheral blood. These receptors were obtained from a woman between 35 and 50 years old with COVID-19, enrolled during active disease. Each CDR3 is given with its conserved first and last residue. A D gene is named only where the DNA matches it firmly. Clone size is shown for a subset of rows, as once, few, many or a class of expanded clone.

cdr3_aa cdr3_nt v_call clone_size j_call d_call
CASSLFLTGDAEAFF TGTGCCAGCAGCCTGTTTCTGACAGGGGACGCTGAAGCTTTCTTT TRBV3-1/TRBV3-2 NA TRBJ1-1 TRBD1
CASAQGIRETQYF TGTGCCAGTGCACAGGGGATAAGGGAGACCCAGTACTTC TRBV12-3/TRBV12-4 NA TRBJ2-5 TRBD1
CASSQAPRGGNQPQHF TGCGCCAGCAGCCAAGCTCCACGCGGAGGCAATCAGCCCCAGCATTTT TRBV4-1 few TRBJ1-5 NA
CASSLARARRDGYTF TGTGCCAGCAGTTTAGCCAGGGCCCGGAGGGATGGCTACACCTTC TRBV27 NA TRBJ1-2 NA
CASSTGAVSGNTIYF TGCGCCAGCAGCACGGGAGCGGTCTCTGGAAACACCATATATTTT TRBV5-1 NA TRBJ1-3 NA
CASSGGEGGQPQHF TGTGCCAGCAGTGGAGGGGAGGGGGGACAGCCCCAGCATTTT TRBV4-2 NA TRBJ1-5 NA
CASSGTGDGYTF TGTGCCAGCAGCGGGACAGGTGATGGCTACACCTTC TRBV11-2 NA TRBJ1-2 TRBD1
CASSPGDRVDTGELFF TGTGCCAGCTCACCAGGGGACAGGGTCGACACCGGGGAGCTGTTTTTT TRBV18 NA TRBJ2-2 TRBD1
CASSREAKTQYF TGTGCCAGCAGTAGGGAGGCTAAGACCCAGTACTTC TRBV12-3/TRBV12-4 NA TRBJ2-5 NA
CASSLDVVRGSEKLFF TGTGCCAGCAGCTTAGATGTGGTCAGGGGGAGTGAAAAACTGTTTTTT TRBV7-2 NA TRBJ1-4 TRBD1
CASSPRVSGQEQFF TGCGCCAGCAGCCCCCGGGTGTCGGGACAGGAGCAGTTCTTC TRBV5-1 once TRBJ2-1 TRBD1
CASSPLAGGGTDTQYF TGTGCCAGCAGCCCCTTAGCGGGAGGGGGCACAGATACGCAGTATTTT TRBV6-4 NA TRBJ2-3 TRBD2
CASSTLGTGSEAFF TGTGCCAGTAGCACACTTGGGACAGGGTCTGAAGCTTTCTTT TRBV19 NA TRBJ1-1 TRBD1
CASRPGPAGGLSAYEQYF TGTGCCAGCAGACCCGGGCCAGCGGGAGGGTTGTCCGCCTACGAGCAGTACTTC TRBV4-2 NA TRBJ2-7 TRBD2
CASSKWAGSVSEAFF TGTGCCAGCAGCAAATGGGCAGGGTCCGTCTCTGAAGCTTTCTTT TRBV21-1 once TRBJ1-1 NA
CAISDEGSVTQYF TGTGCCATCAGTGATGAGGGTTCCGTGACCCAGTACTTC TRBV10-3 NA TRBJ2-5 NA
CASSLLRTLADEQYF TGTGCCAGCAGTTTATTGAGGACACTCGCGGACGAGCAGTACTTC TRBV27 NA TRBJ2-7 NA
CASSLDRVGSGSYNEQFF TGTGCCAGCAGTTTAGACAGGGTCGGGAGTGGCTCCTACAATGAGCAGTTCTTC TRBV28 NA TRBJ2-1 NA
CASSYSSDQPQHF TGTGCCAGCAGTTACTCGTCGGATCAGCCCCAGCATTTT TRBV6-6 once TRBJ1-5 NA
CASSADRGTLGELFF TGTGCCAGCAGCGCGGACAGGGGGACTTTGGGGGAGCTGTTTTTT TRBV9 NA TRBJ2-2 TRBD1
CASSHGQGALTEAFF TGCGCCAGCAGCCACGGACAGGGGGCCCTAACTGAAGCTTTCTTT TRBV5-1 NA TRBJ1-1 TRBD1
CASSRTGDSGNTIYF TGTGCCAGCAGCCGAACAGGGGACAGTGGAAACACCATATATTTT TRBV6-5 once TRBJ1-3 TRBD1
CASSKSGGYAEAFF TGTGCCAGCAGTAAGTCAGGGGGCTATGCTGAAGCTTTCTTT TRBV27 NA TRBJ1-1 TRBD1
CASSTDRARTDTQYF TGTGCCAGCTCAACCGACAGGGCGAGGACAGATACGCAGTATTTT TRBV18 NA TRBJ2-3 TRBD1
CASLTGGMVGTEAFF TGTGCCAGCCTGACAGGGGGAATGGTAGGGACTGAAGCTTTCTTT TRBV2 NA TRBJ1-1 TRBD1
CASRRASSYEQYF TGTGCCAGTCGGAGGGCCAGCTCCTACGAGCAGTACTTC TRBV3-1/TRBV3-2 NA TRBJ2-7 NA
CASRKGSGGAYEQYF TGTGCCAGCAGAAAAGGGAGCGGGGGTGCCTACGAGCAGTACTTC TRBV7-2 NA TRBJ2-7 TRBD2
CASSVDPGGTNEQFF TGTGCCAGCAGCGTAGATCCAGGGGGAACGAATGAGCAGTTCTTC TRBV9 NA TRBJ2-1 TRBD1
CATSLAGTDTQYF TGTGCCACCTCTCTGGCAGGCACAGATACGCAGTATTTT TRBV24-1 NA TRBJ2-3 NA
CSVQGDRSYEQYF TGCAGCGTACAGGGGGACCGCTCCTACGAGCAGTACTTC TRBV29-1 NA TRBJ2-7 TRBD1
CARSLAGGGAAKLFF TGCGCCCGCAGCTTGGCCGGAGGGGGGGCAGCGAAACTGTTTTTT TRBV5-1 NA TRBJ1-4 NA
CASSLSQRDRETQYF TGTGCCAGCAGTTTATCGCAGCGGGACCGGGAGACCCAGTACTTC TRBV28 NA TRBJ2-5 TRBD2
CASSSRQGMNTEAFF TGTGCCAGCAGTAGCCGACAGGGAATGAACACTGAAGCTTTCTTT TRBV27 NA TRBJ1-1 TRBD1
CASSLGLKNYGYTF TGCGCCAGCAGCTTGGGACTTAAAAACTATGGCTACACCTTC TRBV5-1 once TRBJ1-2 NA
CASKGGGYGYTF TGTGCCAGCAAGGGCGGAGGCTATGGCTACACCTTC TRBV25-1 NA TRBJ1-2 NA
CASSLRQRREQFF TGTGCCAGCAGTTTACGGCAACGGCGGGAGCAGTTCTTC TRBV28 NA TRBJ2-1 NA
CASSQRASGNEQFF TGTGCCAGCAGCCAAAGGGCGAGCGGGAATGAGCAGTTCTTC TRBV7-3 NA TRBJ2-1 NA
CASSLVLRADTQYF TGTGCCAGCAGCCTAGTCCTCAGGGCAGATACGCAGTATTTT TRBV7-9 once TRBJ2-3 NA
CASSRSGSGTGELFF TGTGCCAGCAGCCGTAGCGGGAGTGGGACCGGGGAGCTGTTTTTT TRBV3-1/TRBV3-2 few TRBJ2-2 TRBD2
CASSIVQGKVSSQHF TGTGCCAGTAGTATAGTCCAGGGGAAGGTTTCGTCCCAGCATTTT TRBV19 NA TRBJ1-5 NA
CAISRNSGAGANVLTF TGTGCCATCAGCCGTAACTCAGGGGCTGGGGCCAACGTCCTGACTTTC TRBV10-3 NA TRBJ2-6 NA
CATSDAGSSYEQYF TGTGCCACCAGTGATGCCGGGAGCTCCTACGAGCAGTACTTC TRBV24-1 NA TRBJ2-7 NA
CSASNRARTSGHNEQFF TGCAGTGCTAGTAATCGGGCCCGGACTAGCGGCCACAATGAGCAGTTCTTC TRBV20-1 NA TRBJ2-1 TRBD2
CSVEDRTGFLYEQYF TGCAGCGTTGAAGATCGTACAGGGTTTTTGTACGAGCAGTACTTC TRBV29-1 NA TRBJ2-7 NA
CASTKAGWASGRQGGNTIYF TGTGCCAGCACTAAAGCGGGTTGGGCCTCGGGGCGACAGGGGGGAAACACCATATATTTT TRBV6-1 NA TRBJ1-3 TRBD1
CASRADLGEGYTF TGTGCCAGCAGGGCCGACTTGGGAGAGGGCTACACCTTC TRBV6-5 NA TRBJ1-2 NA
CASHVTAYGYTF TGTGCCAGTCACGTGACTGCTTATGGCTACACCTTC TRBV19 NA TRBJ1-2 NA
CASSLEAVGETQYF TGCGCCAGCAGCTTGGAGGCAGTCGGGGAGACCCAGTACTTC TRBV5-1 once TRBJ2-5 NA
CASSQRGAGDYGYTF TGTGCCAGCAGCCAACGGGGGGCTGGTGACTATGGCTACACCTTC TRBV14 NA TRBJ1-2 NA
CSVGTYGGTQYF TGCAGCGTTGGGACATACGGGGGGACCCAGTACTTC TRBV29-1 NA TRBJ2-5 NA
CASSLGRQGLNQPQHF TGTGCCAGCAGCTTAGGTCGACAGGGGCTTAATCAGCCCCAGCATTTT TRBV7-2 NA TRBJ1-5 TRBD1
CASSFSVDEQYF TGTGCCAGCAGCTTCTCGGTTGACGAGCAGTACTTC TRBV7-9 NA TRBJ2-7 NA
CASSQDGPYEQYF TGTGCCAGCAGCCAAGATGGGCCCTACGAGCAGTACTTC TRBV3-1/TRBV3-2 NA TRBJ2-7 NA
CASSLQAGGETQYF TGTGCCAGCAGCTTACAGGCCGGGGGAGAGACCCAGTACTTC TRBV7-2 NA TRBJ2-5 NA
CASSLRQGGSPGNTIYF TGTGCCAGCTCCCTCAGACAGGGAGGCTCGCCTGGAAACACCATATATTTT TRBV18 NA TRBJ1-3 TRBD1
CASSQTRQTRNTEAFF TGTGCCAGCAGCCAGACCCGACAGACAAGGAACACTGAAGCTTTCTTT TRBV3-1/TRBV3-2 once TRBJ1-1 NA
CASSVVVHRLHSPLHF TGTGCCAGCAGCGTAGTAGTCCACAGGCTTCATTCACCCCTCCACTTT TRBV9 NA TRBJ1-6 NA
CASSLEEETEQFF TGTGCCAGCAGCTTAGAAGAAGAGACAGAGCAGTTCTTC TRBV11-3 NA TRBJ2-1 NA
CASSAGLAGGFTDTQYF TGTGCCAGCAGCGCGGGACTAGCGGGAGGGTTCACAGATACGCAGTATTTT TRBV7-2 NA TRBJ2-3 TRBD2